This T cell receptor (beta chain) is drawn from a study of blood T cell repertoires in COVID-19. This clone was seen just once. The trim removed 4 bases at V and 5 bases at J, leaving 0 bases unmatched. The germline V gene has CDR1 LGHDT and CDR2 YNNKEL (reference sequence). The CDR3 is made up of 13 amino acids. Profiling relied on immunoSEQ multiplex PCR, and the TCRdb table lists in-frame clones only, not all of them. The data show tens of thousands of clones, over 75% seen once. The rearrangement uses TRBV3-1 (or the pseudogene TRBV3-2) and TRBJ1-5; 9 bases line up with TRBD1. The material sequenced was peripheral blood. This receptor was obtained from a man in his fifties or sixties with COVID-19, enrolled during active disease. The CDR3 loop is CASSRTGDQPQHF. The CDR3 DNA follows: TGTGCCAGCAGCCGGACAGGGGATCAGCCCCAGCATTTT.